This is a list of T cell receptor beta chains from one sample in a study of CD8 T cells in Susac syndrome. TCRdb reprocessed the immunoSEQ multiplex PCR reads via MiXCR and lists one record per CDR3 protein. The sample contains around 130,000 distinct CDR3 sequences, around 94% of which appear only once. Material for sequencing was CD4+ T cells from PBMCs. The receptors were gathered from a human donor with multiple sclerosis. CDR3s include the opening cysteine and the closing phenylalanine or tryptophan.

V gene: TRBV30
CDR3 protein: CAWSVWGGLNEQYF

V gene: TRBV10-3
CDR3 protein: CAGGGQGRAESNEQFF

V gene: TRBV5-4
CDR3 protein: CASSREPGSTEAFF

V gene: TRBV6-5
CDR3 protein: CASSWIGLAGGRTYNEQFF

V gene: TRBV9
CDR3 protein: CASSVADRAYEQYF

V gene: TRBV3-1
CDR3 protein: CASSRIDLRGRTEAFF

V gene: TRBV27
CDR3 protein: CASSLLGAPRNEQFF

V gene: TRBV7-9
CDR3 protein: CASSLEQLYGYTF

V gene: TRBV30
CDR3 protein: CAWSSYGGGTGELFF

V gene: TRBV20-1
CDR3 protein: CSARSDTYEQYF

V gene: TRBV29-1
CDR3 protein: CSVKLGTGGGSPLHF

V gene: TRBV7-9
CDR3 protein: CASSYVTGVRELFF

V gene: TRBV10-2
CDR3 protein: CASTAGTSGYEQYF

V gene: TRBV7-9
CDR3 protein: CASSAWAGVAYNEQFF

V gene: TRBV13
CDR3 protein: CASSRLLRQNNYGYTF

V gene: TRBV30
CDR3 protein: CAWSYGGQETQYF

V gene: TRBV4-1
CDR3 protein: CASSQGPAERSGANVLTF

V gene: TRBV7-2
CDR3 protein: CASRLVPSGNQPQHF

V gene: TRBV3-1
CDR3 protein: CASSQVGRLAESYEQYF

V gene: TRBV4-1
CDR3 protein: CASSRTSQETQYF

V gene: TRBV30
CDR3 protein: CAWSEASGPDTQYF

V gene: TRBV5-4
CDR3 protein: CASSSGLVPEQYF

V gene: TRBV28
CDR3 protein: CASLEGGRRNQPQHF

V gene: TRBV3-1
CDR3 protein: CASSHLGRFDGYTF

V gene: TRBV2
CDR3 protein: CASSRDPNTGELFF

V gene: TRBV29-1
CDR3 protein: CSVARTGEPYEQYF

V gene: TRBV7-2
CDR3 protein: CASSLGGGTPGELFF

V gene: TRBV6-5
CDR3 protein: CASSSEGNLQAFF

V gene: TRBV3-1
CDR3 protein: CASSLRLAGGPGYNEQFF

V gene: TRBV6-2/TRBV6-3
CDR3 protein: CASNRRGALNTEAFF

V gene: TRBV19
CDR3 protein: CASSIGQKNTEAFF

V gene: TRBV6-2/TRBV6-3
CDR3 protein: CASSWRRQNTGELFF

V gene: TRBV5-1
CDR3 protein: CASSYRLDTEAFF

V gene: TRBV20-1
CDR3 protein: CSAPSPSRGNNEQFF

V gene: TRBV2
CDR3 protein: CASSWGEAFF

V gene: TRBV7-2
CDR3 protein: CASSLMGAGANVLTF

V gene: TRBV15
CDR3 protein: CATSRDLAYEQYF

V gene: TRBV24-1
CDR3 protein: CATSDQSSGSGNGELFF

V gene: TRBV4-1
CDR3 protein: CASSFPDRNTGELFF

V gene: TRBV19
CDR3 protein: CASSIRAGKETQYF

V gene: TRBV7-9
CDR3 protein: CASRQGAGSYEQYF

V gene: TRBV3-1
CDR3 protein: CASSQDRGQASSSTYEQYF

V gene: TRBV4-1
CDR3 protein: CASSQRPLGAQETQYF

V gene: TRBV3-1
CDR3 protein: CASSQDGGAGELFF

V gene: TRBV5-1
CDR3 protein: CASSTGQTYGYTF

V gene: TRBV6-2/TRBV6-3
CDR3 protein: CASSLITRLASTDTQYF

V gene: TRBV6-1
CDR3 protein: CASNPPGTGNYEQYF

V gene: TRBV3-1
CDR3 protein: CASSQLSSGTSVPETQYF

V gene: TRBV30
CDR3 protein: CAWRPQNYGYTF

V gene: TRBV5-1
CDR3 protein: CASSRGQGAPEAFF

V gene: TRBV3-1
CDR3 protein: CASSQELAKHSYEQYF

V gene: TRBV5-1
CDR3 protein: CASSPDRQTNYGYTF

V gene: TRBV6-1
CDR3 protein: CASTARASGVSSYEQYF

V gene: TRBV6-5
CDR3 protein: CASSYQGEAFF

V gene: TRBV3-1
CDR3 protein: CASSPGDLYGYTF

V gene: TRBV10-3
CDR3 protein: CAIGHYNTGELFF

V gene: TRBV19
CDR3 protein: CASSMTVGTGVNYGYTF

V gene: TRBV12-3/TRBV12-4
CDR3 protein: CASSLGQGTHF

V gene: TRBV14
CDR3 protein: CASTRGGVNTGELFF

V gene: TRBV12-3/TRBV12-4
CDR3 protein: CASSYQVLGGTDTQYF